Each of the 3 T cell receptor beta chains below was sequenced from the same sample in a study of Graves' ophthalmopathy and Graves' hyperthyroidism. Beta-chain TCR CDR3 regions were amplified from RNA transcripts. First-round RT-PCR employed HTBI primers, with a second-round multiplex PCR after it. MiXCR, run by TCRdb on the multiplex PCR reads, gives a single entry per CDR3 protein. In the table there are roughly 500,000 distinct CDR3 sequences, 14% of which are singletons. The sample was blood. The source of these receptors is a young woman with Graves' ophthalmopathy.

There are many counts of this clonotype. The chain's CDR3 is CASRAQGVHTGELFF. CDR3 nucleotides: TGTGCCAGCAGAGCTCAGGGGGTCCACACCGGGGAGCTGTTTTTT. The V call is TRBV12-3 or TRBV12-4, the J call TRBJ2-2; 7 bases are a match to TRBD1. This CDR3 is built from 15 residues. V dropped 6 bases and J dropped 3; count of bases not matched to a gene: 7.

Details on this clonotype: Since a much larger clone is just one base distant, this may be a read error. The chain has TRBV7-9 and TRBJ1-3; D is ambiguous. This CDR3 comprises 14 residues. The germline V gene encodes CDR1 SEHNR and CDR2 FQNEAQ (reference sequence). CDR3 DNA sequence: TGTGCCAGCAGCCCACGGACCTCTGGAAACACCATATGTTTT. Its translation is CASSPRTSGNTICF. The entire variable domain, with the rest obtained from reference TRBV7-9 and TRBJ1-3, is as follows: DTGVSQNPRHKITKRGQNVTFRCDPISEHNRLYWYRQTLGQGPEFLTYFQNEAQLEKSRLLSDRFSAERPKGSFSTLEIQRTEQGDSAMYLCASSPRTSGNTICFGEGSWLTVV.

Many counts were recorded for this clonotype. The rearrangement uses TRBV6-1 and TRBJ2-7, with D unclear. Germline V gene data show CDR1 as MNHNS and CDR2 as SASEGT. Between the trimmed V and J ends, which lost 1 base and 4 bases, there was a span of 8 bases. The CDR3 spans 13 residues. CDR3 nucleotide sequence: TGTGCCAGCAGTGAAGTATCAAGTTACGAGCAGTACTTC. It yields the protein CASSEVSSYEQYF.